Reported below is one T cell receptor beta chain. Its target is unknown. A CD45RO/CCR7/CD25/CD127/CD95/CD27 panel sorted naive, central memory, regulatory and stem cell-like memory CD4+ cells. These data are taken from a study of beta chain features in type 1 diabetes. Findings and caveats of the study: The study found fewer insertions and more deletions at VDJ junctions in type 1 diabetes patients. TCRB CDR3 length was moderately but significantly reduced in all four CD4+ subsets of Type 1 diabetes patients.

The CDR3 is 15 residues long. From germline, CDR1 is WSHSY and CDR2 SAAADI. The isolated RNA, all of it, was reverse transcribed, so expressed TCRB transcripts were what got sequenced. The average output of naive, central memory and regulatory T cell samples was about 3.57 million reads. Generated by immunoSEQ multiplex PCR, the TCRdb table keeps only in-frame clones and is missing some. The table records roughly 400,000 clones, roughly 9.8% of them present only once. This clonotype was sampled from a man younger than 40 with type 1 diabetes. This sequence joins TRBV10-2 and TRBJ2-5; 10 bases agree with TRBD1. The closer fit of TRBJ2-7 to the DNA end suggests the J call may be wrong. The source material was central memory CD4+ T cells from blood. Written as DNA, the CDR3 is TGCGCCAGCAGTGAGTCGGGGACAGGGGAGGACGAGCAGTACTTC. Translating gives CASSESGTGEDEQYF.